What follows is one T cell receptor beta chain and its context. The target of this receptor is not known. It has no much larger one-base neighbor in the sample; base qualities were not kept. The donors were included in the validation cohort of over a hundred subjects, a group kept apart from the approximately 700-subject first cohort. The library relied on the immunoSEQ multiplex PCR assay. From the authors' description of their analysis: A statistical classification framework was built to diagnose cytomegalovirus status from the catalog of TCR beta chain sequences. TCRdb took over this immuneACCESS table, retaining in-frame rearrangements with V and J assigned. Such tables are incomplete; in checked studies, under half of the missing clones stem from an unresolved V gene, and the remainder is unexplained. That table furnishes V, J and clone size, whereas the DNA furnished D and trimming. Counted in this sample were over 120,000 clones; 87% of them appeared once. The ten largest clones add up to 4.5% to 5.5% of the sample.

This entry comes from a study of cytomegalovirus exposure and HLA in healthy donors (TCRdb year 2017). The study in broad terms: The roughly 670 repertoires of the first cohort and the 120 validation repertoires were produced on the same platform, according to a later analysis. The study aimed to test whether signatures of past pathogen exposure could be identified by cataloging public T cell receptors. Besides the first cohort of some 670 subjects, a separate validation cohort made up of over 95 different subjects was used. To predict cytomegalovirus infection status, the study combined high-throughput TCR immunosequencing, statistical association of individual TCRs with disease status, and machine learning. What the research found in general, with its limitations: Across donors, most TCR sequences were observed very rarely, whereas some public TCRs were present in many individuals. Cytomegalovirus status was reported to be diagnosed by the classifier with high specificity and sensitivity in both the original and validation cohorts. A total of 164 TCR beta chains were listed by the study as associated with cytomegalovirus. In vitro tests confirmed that a few of the cytomegalovirus-associated TCR beta chains recognize cytomegalovirus antigens. All 120 or so repertoires were used to score co-occurrence in the validation cohort in a later analysis, because that analysis had no HLA typing for the cohort. In a later analysis, TCRs clustered in the first cohort were found to also tend to co-occur in the roughly 110 validation repertoires, with around 94% of cluster scores above 0. The authors suggested that the approach could potentially be extended to other disease states and immunological phenotypes.

Relative to germline, V is 5 bases shorter and J is 1 base shorter, with 15 bases between their ends. The CDR3 numbers 15 residues from cysteine through phenylalanine. Only the CDR3 region is kept as DNA, spanning 45 bases read in frame from base 1. CDR1 and CDR2 are drawn from the germline V gene: MGHRA, YSYEKL. This TCR was sampled from a man aged 18 to 30 in good health and CMV-seropositive. This chain is built from TRBV4-1 and TRBJ2-7, and perhaps TRBD1 as D gene, on 6 matching bases. Material for sequencing was PBMCs. The DNA sequence is given as TGCGCCAGCAGCTACAGGGCGGCTCAATCCTACGAGCAGTACTTC. This sequence encodes CASSYRAAQSYEQYF.